This T cell receptor (beta chain) originates from a study of blood T cell repertoires in COVID-19. The protocol was immunoSEQ multiplex PCR, while the TCRdb copy is restricted to in-frame clones and leaves out a portion. Of roughly 300,000 clones in the sample, about 90% were seen once. This CDR3 spans 14 amino acids. V lost 0 bases, J lost 2 bases, and 7 bases lay in between. In germline, CDR1 is LGHDT, CDR2 YNNKEL (reference sequence). This rearrangement joins TRBV3-1 (or the pseudogene TRBV3-2) to TRBJ1-2, with D unclear. The source material was peripheral blood. The sequence was obtained from a man younger than 30 who had recovered from COVID-19. CDR3 residues: CASSQDRRNYGYTF. The CDR3 bases are TGTGCCAGCAGCCAAGATCGGCGGAACTATGGCTACACCTTC.